This is a list of T cell receptor beta chains from one sample in a study of shared clonotypes between healthy human individuals. Here immunoSEQ multiplex PCR was the method, and the copy in TCRdb shows in-frame clones only, minus some. This sample has fewer than 1 million clones, with about 97% found just once. Sequencing was done on a sample of naive CD8+ T cells sorted from blood. The receptor set was obtained from a man younger than 40 in good health. Each CDR3 is given with its conserved first and last residue. The D gene is left open where the match is weak. The size field is filled for only some rows; it gives once, few, many or a size class.

>-|TRBV30|-|TRBJ2-1
TGTGCCTGGGCCCGTGGTACGGTTGAGCAGTTCTTC
CAWARGTVEQFF
>-|TRBV18|TRBD1|TRBJ1-2
TGTGCCAGCTCAGCCGGGACAGGAATTTATGGCTACACCTTC
CASSAGTGIYGYTF
>-|TRBV14|TRBD1|TRBJ1-1
TGTGCCAGCAGCTCCGGACAGGGCCGGGGTGGAGCTTTCTTT
CASSSGQGRGGAFF
>-|TRBV5-1|-|TRBJ2-7
TGCGCCAGCAGCGGCGGAAGGACCGGGGAAGAGCAGTACTTC
CASSGGRTGEEQYF
>-|TRBV19|TRBD1|TRBJ1-1
TGTGCCAGTAGTCAGGGACAGGGGGCTGAAGCTTTCTTT
CASSQGQGAEAFF
>-|TRBV9|-|TRBJ2-2
TGTGCCAGCAGCCCCCGACCGAACACCGGGGAGCTGTTTTTT
CASSPRPNTGELFF
>-|TRBV29-1|TRBD2|TRBJ2-2
TGCAGCGTTGTTCTAGCGGGAGACGGAAGGACCGGGGAGCTGTTTTTT
CSVVLAGDGRTGELFF
>-|TRBV5-1|-|TRBJ1-1
TGCGCCAGCAGAGAAGCAGGGTCCCCTGAAGCTTTCTTT
CASREAGSPEAFF
>once|TRBV7-9|-|TRBJ2-1
TGTGCCAGCAGCTCCATCCGCGGCGATGCAGAATCCTACAATGAGCAGTTCTTC
CASSSIRGDAESYNEQFF
>-|TRBV14|-|TRBJ1-1
TGTGCCAGCAGCCTCGGACGTAAAACTGAAGCTTTCTTT
CASSLGRKTEAFF
>-|TRBV28|-|TRBJ1-3
TGTGCCAGCAGTTCCCGACCGAGTGGAAACACCATATATTTT
CASSSRPSGNTIYF
>-|TRBV7-8|TRBD2|TRBJ2-1
TGTGCCAGCAGCTTGAGCGGGAGGAGCGGGGGTGAGCAGTTCTTC
CASSLSGRSGGEQFF
>-|TRBV27|TRBD2|TRBJ2-3
TGTGCCAGCAGTCCAGCGGGAGTGAGCACAGATACGCAGTATTTT
CASSPAGVSTDTQYF
>-|TRBV9|TRBD2|TRBJ2-1
TGTGCCAGCAGCCCCCAGGGTGGCGGGGGCTACAATGAGCAGTTCTTC
CASSPQGGGGYNEQFF
>-|TRBV9|-|TRBJ1-2
TGTGCCAGCAGCGCAAGGACAGGCTACACCTTC
CASSARTGYTF
>-|TRBV4-3|TRBD2|TRBJ2-1
TGCGCCAGCAGCCAAGGATCTAGCGGGGGTAATGAGCAGTTCTTC
CASSQGSSGGNEQFF
>-|TRBV4-2|TRBD2|TRBJ2-7
TGTGCCAGCAGCCAACCCGGACTAGCGGGAGCCTACGAGCAGTACTTC
CASSQPGLAGAYEQYF
>-|TRBV5-1|-|TRBJ2-1
TGCGCCAGCAGCCCACGCCCTAGCCTGAGCTCCTACAATGAGCAGTTCTTC
CASSPRPSLSSYNEQFF
>-|TRBV27|-|TRBJ2-1
TGTGCCAGCAGTTCCTTCTCCAGGGGAGGCTCCTACAATGAGCAGTTCTTC
CASSSFSRGGSYNEQFF
>-|TRBV28|TRBD2|TRBJ2-1
TGCGCTGGGGGGACTAGCGGGATTGGAGAGCAGTTCTTC
CAGGTSGIGEQFF
>-|TRBV30|-|TRBJ1-5
TGTGCCTGGAGTGTAATGGGGTTACAGCCCCAGCATTTT
CAWSVMGLQPQHF
>-|TRBV27|-|TRBJ2-7
TGTGCCAGCAGTCCCGGAGACGAGCAGTACTTC
CASSPGDEQYF
>-|TRBV6-1|TRBD2|TRBJ2-1
TGTGCCAGCAGTGAAGTAGCGGGAGCTCCTTGGGAGCAGTTCTTC
CASSEVAGAPWEQFF
>-|TRBV27|-|TRBJ2-1
TGTGCCAGCAGTAAGGGAGGGGGAGTCCATGAGCAGTTCTTC
CASSKGGGVHEQFF
>-|TRBV27|-|TRBJ2-6
TGTGCCAGCAGTTTATCCCCTGGGGCCAACGTCCTGACTTTC
CASSLSPGANVLTF
>-|TRBV5-1|-|TRBJ2-1
TGCGCCAGCAGCTTAGGGCTAGGAAGCTCCTACAATGAGCAGTTCTTC
CASSLGLGSSYNEQFF
>-|TRBV5-1|-|TRBJ2-5
TGCGCCAGCAGCCCCGCGACCCTTAAAGAGACCCAGTACTTC
CASSPATLKETQYF
>once|TRBV11-2|-|TRBJ2-3
TGTGCCAGCAGCTTAGAGACTAGCACAGATACGCAGTATTTT
CASSLETSTDTQYF
>-|TRBV5-4|TRBD2|TRBJ2-3
TGTGCCAGCAGCTCCCTAGCGGGAGGGCCGACAGATACGCAGTATTTT
CASSSLAGGPTDTQYF
>-|TRBV10-3|-|TRBJ2-7
TGTGCCATCAGTGACCAACAGGGTATCTACGAGCAGTACTTC
CAISDQQGIYEQYF
>-|TRBV2|TRBD2|TRBJ2-1
TGTGCCAGCAGTCTTTCTCTAGCGGGAAGCTCCTACAATGAGCAGTTCTTC
CASSLSLAGSSYNEQFF
>-|TRBV6-5|-|TRBJ1-1
TGTGCCAGCAGTTACGGTTTCCCCACTGAAGCTTTCTTT
CASSYGFPTEAFF
>once|TRBV9|-|TRBJ1-4
TGTGCCAGCAGCGTAGGTTGGGCAGCAACTAATGAAAAACTGTTTTTT
CASSVGWAATNEKLFF